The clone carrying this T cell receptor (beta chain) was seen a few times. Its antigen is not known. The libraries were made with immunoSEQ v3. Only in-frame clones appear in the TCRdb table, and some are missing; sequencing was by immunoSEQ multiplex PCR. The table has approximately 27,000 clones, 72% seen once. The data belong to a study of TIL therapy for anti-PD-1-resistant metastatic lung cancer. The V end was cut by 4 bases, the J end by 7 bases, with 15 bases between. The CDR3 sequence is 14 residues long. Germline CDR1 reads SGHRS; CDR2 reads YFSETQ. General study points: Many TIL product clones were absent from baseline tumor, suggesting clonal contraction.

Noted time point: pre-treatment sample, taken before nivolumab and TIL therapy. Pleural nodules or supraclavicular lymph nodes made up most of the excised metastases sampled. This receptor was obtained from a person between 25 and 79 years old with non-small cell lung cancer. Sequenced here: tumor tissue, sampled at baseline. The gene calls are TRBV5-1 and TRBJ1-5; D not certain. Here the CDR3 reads CASSPGDPGQPQHF. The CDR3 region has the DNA TGCGCCAGCAGCCCCGGTGACCCGGGGCAGCCCCAGCATTTT.